One sample yielded the 10 T cell receptor beta chains listed below, sequenced in a study of T-cell memory formation after mild COVID-19. TCRdb fed the 5' RACE reads into MiXCR, producing one record per CDR3 protein. The sample yields approximately 300,000 distinct CDR3 sequences, about 15% seen once. Sequenced material: PBMCs or a T cell subset sorted from them (not recorded which). These receptors were taken from a man aged 18 to 30 who had mild COVID-19 (a few samples of this study predate the infection). Cell type and time point are not known.

This clonotype was observed a handful of times. The chain couples TRBV28 to TRBJ2-1; D gene uncertain. V was clipped by 2 bases and J by 7 bases, with 6 bases between them. Germline CDR1 and CDR2: MDHEN and SYDVKM. The CDR3 consists of 12 residues. The CDR3 is CASSLLENEQFF. Here the CDR3 DNA reads TGTGCCAGCAGTTTACTAGAGAATGAGCAGTTCTTC.

The chain is built from TRBV5-3 and TRBJ2-1, with TRBD2 identical over 11 bases. TRBV5-3 is noted as an ORF with a role that remains uncertain. The CDR3 loop spans 16 amino acids. Trimming at V came to 5 bases and at J to 1 base, leaving 5 bases not matched to a gene. CDR3 in DNA: TGTGCCAGAAGTTCAGGGACTAGCGGATCCTACAATGAGCAGTTCTTC. This encodes CARSSGTSGSYNEQFF.

This sequence joins TRBV4-3 and TRBJ2-1; no definite D call. V lost 2 bases and J lost 3, with 5 bases in between. In germline, CDR1 is LGHNA, CDR2 YSLEER. This CDR3 has 13 amino acids. Written as DNA, the CDR3 is TGCGCCAGCAGCCAACAGCACTACAATGAGCAGTTCTTC. Translated: CASSQQHYNEQFF.

This rearrangement joins TRBV6-5 to TRBJ1-6; TRBD1 agrees at 8 bases. The CDR3 sequence is 14 residues long. Germline assignment: CDR1 MNHEY and CDR2 SVGAGI. Trimming at V came to 6 bases and at J to 9 bases, leaving 7 bases not matched to a gene. CDR3 protein: CASRGTGFISPLHF. The CDR3 DNA reads TGTGCCAGCAGAGGGACAGGTTTTATTTCACCCCTCCACTTT.

This clonotype appeared a few times. The gene calls are TRBV13 and TRBJ2-3, with a weak D call TRBD2 (6 bases). The V end lost 1 base, the J end lost 8 bases, and 16 bases lay between the germline ends. This CDR3 comprises 15 residues. Germline CDR1 is PRHDT and CDR2 is FYEKMQ (reference sequence). CDR3 in DNA: TGTGCCAGCAGCTTAGATCCTAGCTGGGGAGGTACGCAGTATTTT. Translating gives CASSLDPSWGGTQYF.

The sample holds many counts of this clonotype. The V and J genes are TRBV18 and TRBJ2-7; D tentatively reads TRBD1 or TRBD2 (5 bases each). CDR3 length: 15 amino acids. Germline CDR1 and CDR2: KGHSH and LQKENI. Trimming shortened V by 6 bases and J by 0 bases, and 15 bases separated the two germline ends. The CDR3 reads CASSRAPGSSYEQYV. The CDR3 coding sequence is TGTGCCAGCTCCCGGGCCCCAGGGAGCTCCTACGAGCAGTACGTC.

The chain couples TRBV4-1 to TRBJ1-4; no firm D call. Germline values: CDR1 MGHRA, CDR2 YSYEKL. Trimming shortened V by 2 bases and J by 10 bases, and 17 bases separated the two germline ends. The CDR3 is 15 residues long. DNA for the CDR3: TGCGCCAGCAGCCAAAGCACGGAAGTTGATAGAAAACTGTTTTTT. This translates into CASSQSTEVDRKLFF.

Ten or more counts support this clonotype. This chain joins TRBV7-8 and TRBJ2-1, with a tentative D call TRBD2 (5 bases). Germline V gives CDR1 SGHVS, CDR2 FQNEAQ. This CDR3 region has 11 residues. CDR3 region: CGASPYNEQFF. Written as DNA, the CDR3 is TGTGGCGCTAGCCCCTACAATGAGCAGTTCTTC.

This clonotype has ten or more counts. The chain joins TRBV15 to TRBJ2-1, with D unresolved. The germline V gene encodes CDR1 LNHNV and CDR2 YYDKDF (reference sequence). The CDR3 runs to 12 residues. Trimming took 5 bases from V and 4 from J, leaving 6 bases between them. CDR3: CATSLGYNEQFF. The CDR3 DNA reads TGTGCCACCAGCTTGGGGTACAATGAGCAGTTCTTC. The entire variable domain, with the rest obtained from reference TRBV15 and TRBJ2-1, is as follows: DAMVIQNPRYQVTQFGKPVTLSCSQTLNHNVMYWYQQKSSQAPKLLFHYYDKDFNNEADTPDNFQSRRPNTSFCFLDIRSPGLGDTAMYLCATSLGYNEQFFGPGTRLTVL.

The chain employs TRBV29-1 and TRBJ2-7, with TRBD1 as a possible D gene (5 bases). In germline, CDR1 is SQVTM, CDR2 ANQGSEA. Deletions cut 0 bases from V and 7 bases from J, with 13 bases between. There are 13 residues in the CDR3. The CDR3 nucleotides are TGCAGCGTTGAAGATCTTGGCAGGGCGGAGCAGTACTTC. This codes for CSVEDLGRAEQYF.